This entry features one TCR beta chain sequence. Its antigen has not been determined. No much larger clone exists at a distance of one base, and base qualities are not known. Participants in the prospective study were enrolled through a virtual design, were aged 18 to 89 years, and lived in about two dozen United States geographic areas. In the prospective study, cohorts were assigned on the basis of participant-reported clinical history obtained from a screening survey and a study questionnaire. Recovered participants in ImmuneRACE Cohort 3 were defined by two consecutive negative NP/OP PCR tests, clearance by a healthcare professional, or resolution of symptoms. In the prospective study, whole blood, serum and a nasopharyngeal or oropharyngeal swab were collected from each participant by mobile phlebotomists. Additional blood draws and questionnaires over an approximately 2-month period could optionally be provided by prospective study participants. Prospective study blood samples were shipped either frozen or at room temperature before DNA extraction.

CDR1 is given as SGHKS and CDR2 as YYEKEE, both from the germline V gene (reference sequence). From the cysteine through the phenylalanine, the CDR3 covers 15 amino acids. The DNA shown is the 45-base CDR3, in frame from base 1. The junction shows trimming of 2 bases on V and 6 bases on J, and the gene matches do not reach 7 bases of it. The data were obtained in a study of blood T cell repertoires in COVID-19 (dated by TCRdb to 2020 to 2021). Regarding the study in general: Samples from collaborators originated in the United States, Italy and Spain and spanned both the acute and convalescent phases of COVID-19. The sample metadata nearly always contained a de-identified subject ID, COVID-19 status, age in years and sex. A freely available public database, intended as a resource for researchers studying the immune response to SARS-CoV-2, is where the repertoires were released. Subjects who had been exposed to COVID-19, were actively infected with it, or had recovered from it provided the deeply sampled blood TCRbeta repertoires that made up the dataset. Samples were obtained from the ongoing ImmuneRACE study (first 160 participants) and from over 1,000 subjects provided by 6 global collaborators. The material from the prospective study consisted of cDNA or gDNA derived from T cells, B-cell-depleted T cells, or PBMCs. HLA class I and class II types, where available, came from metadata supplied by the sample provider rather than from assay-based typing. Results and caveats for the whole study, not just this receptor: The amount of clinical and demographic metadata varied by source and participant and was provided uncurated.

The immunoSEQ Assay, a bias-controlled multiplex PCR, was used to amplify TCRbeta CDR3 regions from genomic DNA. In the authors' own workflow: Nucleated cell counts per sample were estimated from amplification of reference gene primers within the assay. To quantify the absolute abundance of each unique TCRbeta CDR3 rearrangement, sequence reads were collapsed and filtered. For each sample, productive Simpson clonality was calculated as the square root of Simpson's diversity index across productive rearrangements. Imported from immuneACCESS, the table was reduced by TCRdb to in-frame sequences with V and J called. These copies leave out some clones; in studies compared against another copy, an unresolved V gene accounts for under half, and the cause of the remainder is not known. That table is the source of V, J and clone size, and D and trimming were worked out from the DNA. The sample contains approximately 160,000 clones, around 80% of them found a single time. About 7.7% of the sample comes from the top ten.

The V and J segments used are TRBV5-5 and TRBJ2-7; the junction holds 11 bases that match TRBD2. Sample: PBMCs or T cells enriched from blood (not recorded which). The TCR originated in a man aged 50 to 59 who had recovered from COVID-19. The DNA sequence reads TGTGCCAGCAGCTTTGTAGCGGGGGGGTACGGCGAGCAGTACTTC. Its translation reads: CASSFVAGGYGEQYF.